Listed below are T cell receptor beta chains from one sample, sequenced in a study of cytomegalovirus exposure and HLA in healthy donors. This table comes from immunoSEQ multiplex PCR, and its TCRdb copy is limited to in-frame clones, with some not included. Its table records about 120,000 clones. The specimen was PBMCs. The receptors were gathered from a man in his forties or fifties in good health and CMV-seropositive. CDR3s include the opening cysteine and the closing phenylalanine or tryptophan. A D gene is named only where the DNA matches it firmly.

D,V,J,DNA,CDR3
TRBD1,TRBV28,TRBJ2-7,TGTGCCAGCGTTAAATCGGGGACAGGGTCACCGGAGCAGTACTTC,CASVKSGTGSPEQYF
-,TRBV5-4,TRBJ2-7,TGTGCCAGCGGCGTAACAGGGAGCTACGAGCAGTACTTC,CASGVTGSYEQYF
-,TRBV6-6,TRBJ1-6,TGTGCCAGCAGTTACTTGAAGAGTAATAATTCACCCCTCCACTTT,CASSYLKSNNSPLHF
TRBD2,TRBV29-1,TRBJ2-2,TGCAGCGTTGAAGAACCCACTAGCGAAGTTGCCACCGGGGAGCTGTTTTTT,CSVEEPTSEVATGELFF
-,TRBV28,TRBJ1-2,TGTGCCAGCAGTCCGGGACACAGGGTCTATGGCTACACCTTC,CASSPGHRVYGYTF
TRBD1,TRBV7-6,TRBJ2-7,TGTGCCAGCAGTTCATATATGACAGGGCGGGAGCAGTACTTC,CASSSYMTGREQYF
-,TRBV19,TRBJ1-2,TGTGCCAGTAGTATGAGGGCCGACGGAGCCTATGGCTACACCTTC,CASSMRADGAYGYTF
TRBD1,TRBV29-1,TRBJ1-5,TGCAGCGTTGAAGATGGGACAGGGGTGATGGTGGGGAGCAATCAGCCCCAGCATTTT,CSVEDGTGVMVGSNQPQHF
-,TRBV10-3,TRBJ1-2,TGTGCCATCAGTGATCTAGTGACAGTCGACTATGGCTACACCTTC,CAISDLVTVDYGYTF
-,TRBV19,TRBJ2-7,TGTGCCAGTAGTCCTTCCGGGACACTCTACGAGCAGTACTTC,CASSPSGTLYEQYF
-,TRBV19,TRBJ1-5,TGTGCCAGTAGTATACGAGGCAGGGGCCGCAATCAGCCCCAGCATTTT,CASSIRGRGRNQPQHF
-,TRBV28,TRBJ1-1,TGTGCCTCCGAACACAGGCCCACTGAAGCTTTCTTT,CASEHRPTEAFF
-,TRBV7-9,TRBJ2-2,TGTGCCAGCAGCGGGCCCAGGGGATTTAACACCGGGGAGCTGTTTTTT,CASSGPRGFNTGELFF
TRBD2,TRBV7-2,TRBJ2-2,TGTGCCAGCAGCTTAGGTGCGGGAGGGCCCTCCGGGGAGCTGTTTTTT,CASSLGAGGPSGELFF
TRBD1,TRBV27,TRBJ1-4,TGTGCCAGCGGACGGGACAGGGTGGATGAAAAACTGTTTTTT,CASGRDRVDEKLFF
TRBD1,TRBV30,TRBJ2-5,TGTGCCTGGCTCCGGCAGGGGGCGAAGGAGACCCAGTACTTC,CAWLRQGAKETQYF
TRBD1,TRBV19,TRBJ2-7,TGTGCCAGTAGCATGGGGTTCAGGGGGCTAGGGGAGCAGTACTTC,CASSMGFRGLGEQYF
-,TRBV9,TRBJ1-1,TGTGCCAGCAGCGTCGACAGTAACACTGAAGCTTTCTTT,CASSVDSNTEAFF
TRBD1,TRBV4-1,TRBJ1-3,TGCGCCAGCAGCCAAGAGGGGACAGCCCCTGGAAACACCATATATTTT,CASSQEGTAPGNTIYF
-,TRBV2,TRBJ2-1,TGTGCCAGCAGTGAAGGGACAGTCTCCTACAATGAGCAGTTCTTC,CASSEGTVSYNEQFF
-,TRBV27,TRBJ1-4,TGTGCCAGCAGTTTATTGGGGCAGAAACTGTTTTTT,CASSLLGQKLFF
TRBD1,TRBV6-1,TRBJ1-4,TGTGCCAGCAGTTCACCGACAGGGGGCTTTGAAAAACTGTTTTTT,CASSSPTGGFEKLFF
TRBD1,TRBV19,TRBJ1-5,TGTGCCAGTAGCACAGGGGATCAGCCCCAGCATTTT,CASSTGDQPQHF
-,TRBV29-1,TRBJ2-1,TGCAGCGTCACCTTCTCCGGGAGTATGTTCTTC,CSVTFSGSMFF
TRBD2,TRBV19,TRBJ2-2,TGTGCCAGTAGTATAGTCGGCGGGAGAGCGAAGGACGGGGAGCTGTTTTTT,CASSIVGGRAKDGELFF
TRBD1,TRBV4-1,TRBJ1-6,TGCGCCAGCAGCCAAACACAGGGGCTCTTAGATTCACCCCTCCACTTT,CASSQTQGLLDSPLHF
TRBD1,TRBV6-1,TRBJ2-1,TGTGCCAGCAGTGCTCTGGGACAGGGGGCGAATGAGCAGTTCTTC,CASSALGQGANEQFF
TRBD1,TRBV5-4,TRBJ1-1,TGTGCCAGTACCCACTTCATCGACAGGGACACTGAAGCTTTCTTT,CASTHFIDRDTEAFF
TRBD2,TRBV5-4,TRBJ2-1,TGTGCCAGCAGCTTGGGGACTAGAGCGGGAGAGCAGTTCTTC,CASSLGTRAGEQFF
-,TRBV5-5,TRBJ1-5,TGTGCCAGCAGCTTGACCAGGGCGCTAAGCCCTCAGCCCCAGCATTTT,CASSLTRALSPQPQHF
-,TRBV4-3,TRBJ2-5,TGCGCCAGCAGCCAGTCGCTCTCGCCTAAGGAGACCCAGTACTTC,CASSQSLSPKETQYF
-,TRBV28,TRBJ1-4,TGTGCCAGCAGTTTACGACATCGACAGGTTAATGAAAAACTGTTTTTT,CASSLRHRQVNEKLFF
-,TRBV27,TRBJ1-1,TGTGCCAGCAGTTCCCGGGACAACCCGAACACTGAAGCTTTCTTT,CASSSRDNPNTEAFF
-,TRBV13,TRBJ1-1,TGTGCCAGCAGCTTAGGCCGAGGTGGTAGTGAAGCTTTCTTT,CASSLGRGGSEAFF
TRBD2,TRBV28,TRBJ2-5,TGTGCCAGCAGTTTAGCGGGAGTTCAAGAGACCCAGTACTTC,CASSLAGVQETQYF
TRBD2,TRBV7-3,TRBJ2-7,TGTGCCAGCAGCTTACTAGCGGGAGAGGGCTACGAGCAGTACTTC,CASSLLAGEGYEQYF
-,TRBV7-4,TRBJ2-7,TGTGCCAGCAGCTTAGGAGGGGCAGGGGAAGGGGGTCCCTTTTACGAGCAGTACTTC,CASSLGGAGEGGPFYEQYF
TRBD2,TRBV6-4,TRBJ2-3,TGTGCCAGCAGTGACAAGAGCGGGAGCGGCACAGATACGCAGTATTTT,CASSDKSGSGTDTQYF
TRBD1,TRBV5-1,TRBJ2-3,TGCGCCAGCAGCTTGGGCAGGGGGCGCAATCAGGCCATAGATACGCAGTATTTT,CASSLGRGRNQAIDTQYF
-,TRBV6-5,TRBJ1-2,TGTGCCAGCAGTTACTCGAGGGGGGGTAATGGCTACACCTTC,CASSYSRGGNGYTF
-,TRBV11-2,TRBJ2-2,TGTGCCAGCAGCCCCATGGCAGGGTTGGCCGGGGAGCTGTTTTTT,CASSPMAGLAGELFF
TRBD1,TRBV6-5,TRBJ2-5,TGTGCCAGTAAAATAGGGGGCCGAGAGACCCAGTACTTC,CASKIGGRETQYF
TRBD1,TRBV29-1,TRBJ1-2,TGCAGCGTTGACCGACAGGGGGCGAGCGGCTACACCTTC,CSVDRQGASGYTF
TRBD2,TRBV6-6,TRBJ2-7,TGTGCCAGCAGTTACTCGCGGGGGGCGAATTACGAGCAGTACTTC,CASSYSRGANYEQYF
TRBD1,TRBV10-3,TRBJ1-5,TGTGCCATCAGTGAGAGGACAGGGGATCAGCCCCAGCATTTT,CAISERTGDQPQHF
-,TRBV18,TRBJ2-7,TGTGCCAGCTCACCACCAGGGACAAGAGGTTACGAGCAGTACTTC,CASSPPGTRGYEQYF